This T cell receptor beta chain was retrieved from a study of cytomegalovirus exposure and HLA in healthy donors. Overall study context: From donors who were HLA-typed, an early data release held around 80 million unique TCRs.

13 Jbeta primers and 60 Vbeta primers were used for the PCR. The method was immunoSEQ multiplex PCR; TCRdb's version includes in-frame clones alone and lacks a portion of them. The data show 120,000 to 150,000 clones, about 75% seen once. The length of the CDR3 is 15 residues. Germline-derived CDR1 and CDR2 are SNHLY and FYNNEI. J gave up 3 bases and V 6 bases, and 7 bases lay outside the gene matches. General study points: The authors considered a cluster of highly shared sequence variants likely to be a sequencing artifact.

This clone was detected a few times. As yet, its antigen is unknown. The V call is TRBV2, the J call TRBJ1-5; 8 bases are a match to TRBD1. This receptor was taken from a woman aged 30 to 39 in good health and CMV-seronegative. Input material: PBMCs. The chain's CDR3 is CASSAGQVFNQPQHF. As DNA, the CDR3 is TGTGCCAGCAGCGCGGGACAGGTATTCAATCAGCCCCAGCATTTT.